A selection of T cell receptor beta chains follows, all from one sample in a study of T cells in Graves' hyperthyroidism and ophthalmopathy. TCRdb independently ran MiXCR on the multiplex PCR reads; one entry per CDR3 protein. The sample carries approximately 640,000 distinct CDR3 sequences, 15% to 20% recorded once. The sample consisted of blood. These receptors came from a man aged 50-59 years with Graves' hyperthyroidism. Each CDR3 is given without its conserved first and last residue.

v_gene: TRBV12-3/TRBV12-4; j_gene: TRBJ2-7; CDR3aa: ASSPDRGYYEQY
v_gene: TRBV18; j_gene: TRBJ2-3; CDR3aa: ASSPFRSTDTQY
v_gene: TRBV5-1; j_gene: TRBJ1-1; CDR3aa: ASSIDRGNTEAF
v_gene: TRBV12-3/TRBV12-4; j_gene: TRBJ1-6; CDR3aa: ASSPNRGDNSPLH
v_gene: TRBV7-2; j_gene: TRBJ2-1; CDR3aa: ASSFLLAGGPSSDEQF
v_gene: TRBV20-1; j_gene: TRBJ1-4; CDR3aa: SAPDRRATNEKLF
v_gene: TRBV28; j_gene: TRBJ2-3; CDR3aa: ASIQGGSLTDTQY
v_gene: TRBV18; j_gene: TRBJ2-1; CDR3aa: ASSPRDSEYNEQF
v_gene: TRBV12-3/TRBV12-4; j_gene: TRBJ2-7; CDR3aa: ASSLGTSDEQY
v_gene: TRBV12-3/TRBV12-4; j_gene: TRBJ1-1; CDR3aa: ASSLASAMNTEAF
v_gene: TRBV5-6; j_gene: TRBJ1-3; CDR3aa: ASSWEPQSGNTIY
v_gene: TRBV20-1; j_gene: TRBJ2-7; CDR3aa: SASGTAAYEQY
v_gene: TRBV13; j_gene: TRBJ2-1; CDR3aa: ASSLPPYNEQF
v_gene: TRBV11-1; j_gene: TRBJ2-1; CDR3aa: ASSSSTASYNEQF
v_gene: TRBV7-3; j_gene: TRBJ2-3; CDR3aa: ASSLTLGAGGGDTQY
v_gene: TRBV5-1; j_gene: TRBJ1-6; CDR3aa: ASSPGQRVSPLH
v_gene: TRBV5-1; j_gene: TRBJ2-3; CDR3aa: ASSEEVRGSTDTQY
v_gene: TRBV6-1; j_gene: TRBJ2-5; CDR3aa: ASSPGLADEY
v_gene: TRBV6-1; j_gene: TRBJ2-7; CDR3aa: ASSSGQGNSYEQY
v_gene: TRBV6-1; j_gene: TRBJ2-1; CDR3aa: ASIGQVGQF
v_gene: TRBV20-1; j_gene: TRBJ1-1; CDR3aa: SAPRPGSNEAF
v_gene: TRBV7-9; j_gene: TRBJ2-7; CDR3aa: ASSLVPAVYYEQY
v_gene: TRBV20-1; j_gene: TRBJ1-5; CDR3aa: SAVGQGFQPQH
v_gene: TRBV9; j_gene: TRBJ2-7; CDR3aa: ASSGQGANEQY
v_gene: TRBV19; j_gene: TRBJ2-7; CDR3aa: ASSIVKSSEQY
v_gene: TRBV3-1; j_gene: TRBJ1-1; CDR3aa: ASSRTGAGTEAF
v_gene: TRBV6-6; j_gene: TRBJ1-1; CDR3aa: ASSYSQWTENTEAF
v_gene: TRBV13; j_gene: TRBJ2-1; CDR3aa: ASSQPSGFNEQF
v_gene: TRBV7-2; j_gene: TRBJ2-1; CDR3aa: ASSLVPSGEQF
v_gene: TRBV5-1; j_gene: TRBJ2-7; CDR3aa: ASGYGGSGNEQY
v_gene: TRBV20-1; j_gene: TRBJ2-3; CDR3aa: SARPYSGSTDTQY
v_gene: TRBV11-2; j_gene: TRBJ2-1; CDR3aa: ASSSRLARNEQF
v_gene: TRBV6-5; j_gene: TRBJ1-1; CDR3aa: ASSYSGGGTEAF
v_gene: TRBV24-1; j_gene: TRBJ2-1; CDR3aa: ATSPALTRELPNEQF
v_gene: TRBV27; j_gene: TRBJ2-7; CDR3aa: ASSLQGLGASYEQY
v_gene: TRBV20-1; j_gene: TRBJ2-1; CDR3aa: SARAPDYYPNEQF
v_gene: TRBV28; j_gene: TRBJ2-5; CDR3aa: ASSPPGQGETQY
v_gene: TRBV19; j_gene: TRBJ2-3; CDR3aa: ASSGLAGSRTDTQY
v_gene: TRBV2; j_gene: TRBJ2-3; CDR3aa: ASRGTSGYTDTQY
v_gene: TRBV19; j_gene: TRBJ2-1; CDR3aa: ASSGSGAVSYNEQF
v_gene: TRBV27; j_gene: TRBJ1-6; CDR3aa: ASGLDLWDSPLH
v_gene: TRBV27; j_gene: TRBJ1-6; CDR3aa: ASSLNGGGSPLH
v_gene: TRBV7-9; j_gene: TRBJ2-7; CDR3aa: ASSLDLGRGGEQY
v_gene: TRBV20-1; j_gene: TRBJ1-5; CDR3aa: SARDRGQPQH
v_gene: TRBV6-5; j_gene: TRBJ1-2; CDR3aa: ASSYPSMVSLNGYT
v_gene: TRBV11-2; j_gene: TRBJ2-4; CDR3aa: ASSLIVRGHEY
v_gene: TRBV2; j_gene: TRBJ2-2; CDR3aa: ASSDRGLAGIIGELF
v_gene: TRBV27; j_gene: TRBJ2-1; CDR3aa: ASSVLAGGGNEQF